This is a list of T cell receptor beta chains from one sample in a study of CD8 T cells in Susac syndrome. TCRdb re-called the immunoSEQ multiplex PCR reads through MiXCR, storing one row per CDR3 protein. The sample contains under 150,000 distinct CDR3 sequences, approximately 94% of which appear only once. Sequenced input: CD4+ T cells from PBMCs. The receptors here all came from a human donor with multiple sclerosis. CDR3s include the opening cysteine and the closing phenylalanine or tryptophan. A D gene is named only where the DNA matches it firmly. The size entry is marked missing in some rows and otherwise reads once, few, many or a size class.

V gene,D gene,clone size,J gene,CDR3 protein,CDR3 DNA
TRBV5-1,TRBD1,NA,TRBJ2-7,CASSVGTASSYEQYF,TGCGCCAGCAGCGTCGGGACAGCATCCTCCTACGAGCAGTACTTC
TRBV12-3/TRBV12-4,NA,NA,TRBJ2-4,CASSLGMELAKNIQYF,TGTGCCAGCAGTTTAGGGATGGAACTAGCCAAAAACATTCAGTACTTC
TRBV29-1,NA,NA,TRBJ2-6,CSVATALRHSGANVLTF,TGCAGCGTTGCGACGGCCTTACGGCACTCTGGGGCCAACGTCCTGACTTTC
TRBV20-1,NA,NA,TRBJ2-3,CSARWRSTDTQYF,TGCAGTGCTAGATGGCGGAGCACAGATACGCAGTATTTT
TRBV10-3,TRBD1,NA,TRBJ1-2,CAINPGGHGYTF,TGTGCCATCAACCCAGGGGGACATGGCTACACCTTC
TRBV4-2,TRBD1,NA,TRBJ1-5,CASSPVDRDRQPQHF,TGTGCCAGCAGCCCCGTCGACAGGGATAGACAGCCCCAGCATTTT
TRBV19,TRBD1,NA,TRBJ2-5,CASSRRQGVQETQYF,TGTGCCAGTAGTAGGCGACAGGGCGTACAGGAGACCCAGTACTTC
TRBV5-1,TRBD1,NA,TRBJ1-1,CASSLRTGAAEAFF,TGCGCCAGCAGCTTGAGGACAGGTGCCGCTGAAGCTTTCTTT
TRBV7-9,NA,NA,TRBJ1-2,CASSFGTDGYTF,TGTGCCAGCAGCTTTGGGACGGATGGCTACACCTTC
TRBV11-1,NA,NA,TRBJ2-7,CASAWGGRSYEQYF,TGTGCCAGCGCCTGGGGCGGCAGGTCCTACGAGCAGTACTTC
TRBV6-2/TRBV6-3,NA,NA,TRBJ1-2,CASRPSTASYGYTF,TGTGCCAGCAGGCCTTCGACTGCAAGTTATGGCTACACCTTC
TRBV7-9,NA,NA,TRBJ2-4,CASSQGLGKNIQYF,TGTGCCAGCAGCCAGGGTTTAGGCAAAAACATTCAGTACTTC
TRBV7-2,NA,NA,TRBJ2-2,CASSLLGTGELFF,TGTGCCAGCAGCTTATTGGGAACCGGGGAGCTGTTTTTT
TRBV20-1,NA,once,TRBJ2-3,CSARLITGLPRTDTQYF,TGCAGTGCTAGGCTAATCACCGGACTGCCGAGAACAGATACGCAGTATTTT
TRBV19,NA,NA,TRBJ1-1,CASSISWQGEAFF,TGTGCCAGTAGTATATCATGGCAGGGGGAAGCTTTCTTT
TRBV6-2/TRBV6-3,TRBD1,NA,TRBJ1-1,CASRQGQYTEAFF,TGTGCCAGCAGGCAGGGACAGTACACTGAAGCTTTCTTT
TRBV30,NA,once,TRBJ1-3,CAWTPQNTIYF,TGTGCCTGGACCCCTCAAAACACCATATATTTT
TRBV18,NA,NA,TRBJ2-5,CASSPGVGETQYF,TGTGCCAGCTCTCCCGGGGTCGGGGAGACCCAGTACTTC
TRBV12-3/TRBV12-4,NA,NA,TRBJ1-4,CASSTGLKEKLFF,TGTGCCAGCAGTACAGGGTTGAAGGAAAAACTGTTTTTT
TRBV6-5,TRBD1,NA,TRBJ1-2,CASSDRGLNYGYTF,TGTGCCAGCAGCGACAGGGGTCTCAACTATGGCTACACCTTC
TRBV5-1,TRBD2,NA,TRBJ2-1,CASSLDGGGATEQFF,TGCGCCAGCAGCTTGGATGGCGGGGGGGCCACTGAGCAGTTCTTC
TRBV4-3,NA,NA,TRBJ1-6,CASSQGPGPNSPLHF,TGCGCCAGCAGCCAAGGGCCGGGGCCCAATTCACCCCTCCACTTT
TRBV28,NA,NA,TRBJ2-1,CASSPERPSSYNEQFF,TGTGCCAGCAGCCCGGAACGACCCAGCTCCTACAATGAGCAGTTCTTC
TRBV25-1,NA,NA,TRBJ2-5,CASQTSRETQYF,TGTGCCAGCCAAACTTCTAGAGAGACCCAGTACTTC
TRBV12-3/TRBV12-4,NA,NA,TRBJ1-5,CAIRRRRGNQPQHF,TGTGCCATCCGGAGACGGCGGGGCAATCAGCCCCAGCATTTT
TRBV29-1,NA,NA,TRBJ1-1,CSVGGPGFNTEAFF,TGCAGCGTTGGGGGGCCAGGGTTTAATACTGAAGCTTTCTTT
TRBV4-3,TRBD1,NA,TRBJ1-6,CASRKGQASSPLHF,TGCGCCAGCAGGAAAGGACAGGCGTCTTCACCCCTCCACTTT
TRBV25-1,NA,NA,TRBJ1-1,CASSEYKGVGVMNTEAFF,TGTGCCAGCAGTGAATATAAAGGGGTCGGAGTAATGAACACTGAAGCTTTCTTT
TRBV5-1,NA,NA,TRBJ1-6,CASSLSQNSPLHF,TGCGCCAGCAGCTTGTCCCAGAATTCACCCCTCCACTTT
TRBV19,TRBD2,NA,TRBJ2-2,CASSITSGGNTGELFF,TGTGCCAGTAGTATCACTAGCGGGGGCAACACCGGGGAGCTGTTTTTT
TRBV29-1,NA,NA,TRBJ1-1,CSVVGGKAFF,TGCAGCGTTGTCGGGGGTAAAGCTTTCTTT
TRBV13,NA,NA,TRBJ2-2,CASRQWTANTGELFF,TGTGCCAGCAGACAATGGACGGCGAACACCGGGGAGCTGTTTTTT
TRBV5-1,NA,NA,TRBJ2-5,CASSSDGLVETQYF,TGCGCCAGCAGCTCGGACGGCCTGGTGGAGACCCAGTACTTC
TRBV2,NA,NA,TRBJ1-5,CASRTGTYQPQHF,TGTGCCAGCAGGACTGGAACTTATCAGCCCCAGCATTTT
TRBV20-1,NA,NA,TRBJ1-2,CSARAGNYGYTF,TGCAGTGCTAGGGCCGGGAACTATGGCTACACCTTC